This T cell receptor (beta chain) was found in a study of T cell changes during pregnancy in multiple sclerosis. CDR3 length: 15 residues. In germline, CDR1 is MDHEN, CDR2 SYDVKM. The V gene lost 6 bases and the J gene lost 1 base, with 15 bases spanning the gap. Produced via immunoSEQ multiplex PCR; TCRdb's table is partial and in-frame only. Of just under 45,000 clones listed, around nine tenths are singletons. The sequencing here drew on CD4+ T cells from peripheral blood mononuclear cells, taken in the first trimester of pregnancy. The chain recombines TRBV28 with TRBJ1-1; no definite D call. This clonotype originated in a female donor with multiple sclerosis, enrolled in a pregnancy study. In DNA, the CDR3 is TGTGCCAGCAGACCCCAAGGTCGGGGGAACACTGAAGCTTTCTTT. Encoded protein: CASRPQGRGNTEAFF.